This TCR beta chain was found in a study of T cells in Graves' hyperthyroidism and ophthalmopathy. Study-wide points: Most thyroid clonotypes expanded above 0.001 were also detected in blood.

Concerning this clonotype itself: Antigen: not known.

It was RNA transcripts that yielded the amplified TCR beta CDR3 regions. Primed by the HTBI set, a first-round RT-PCR was run on the TCR CDR3. In TCRdb, the multiplex PCR reads were re-called with MiXCR into one record per CDR3 protein. The sample holds 450,000 to 650,000 distinct CDR3 sequences; 13% to 15% are singletons and the top ten take over 6%. Germline CDR1 and CDR2: SGDLS and YYNGEE. The CDR3 contains 17 residues. V lost 3 bases and J 0 bases, leaving 16 bases between the germline ends. Not enrolled were patients with uncontrolled infection, other autoimmune disease, pregnancy or lactation. Each diagnosis was grounded in clinical symptoms, serum thyroxine and TRAb, thyroid ultrasound, and orbital computed tomography. PBMCs stemmed from 10 ml fresh peripheral blood.

The chain has TRBV9 and TRBJ1-3; D may be TRBD1 (6 bases). This clonotype was sampled from a woman aged 18 to 35 with Graves' ophthalmopathy. The sample consisted of blood. The CDR3 is CASSGAGTPSSGNTIYF. The CDR3 DNA sequence: TGTGCCAGCAGCGGCGCCGGGACACCGAGCTCTGGAAACACCATATATTTT. Filled out from reference TRBV9 and TRBJ1-3, the complete variable domain reads DSGVTQTPKHLITATGQRVTLRCSPRSGDLSVYWYQQSLDQGLQFLIQYYNGEERAKGNILERFSAQQFPDLHSELNLSSLELGDSALYFCASSGAGTPSSGNTIYFGEGSWLTVV.